This T cell receptor beta chain was identified in a study of T cells in narcolepsy. Looking at the study overall: Healthy controls were enrolled alongside patients with narcolepsy type 1 or type 2. Study-level findings and limits: Autoreactive clonotypes reportedly recurred in blood of same and different patients, not controls. Autoreactive HCRT-specific and TRIB2-specific clonotypes were marked in same-patient CSF-versus-blood CD4+ comparisons. No autoreactive T cell clone sequences appeared in some memory CD4+ repertoires.

The V gene's germline CDR1 is MDHEN and CDR2 SYDVKM. The V and J ends lost 5 bases and 0 bases respectively, with 11 bases between them. The CDR3 consists of 15 residues. A note on this clone: Its antigen remains unidentified.

The method was immunoSEQ multiplex PCR; TCRdb's version includes in-frame clones alone and lacks a portion of them. The sample lists about 40,000 clones; roughly 88% were seen once. This clonotype was obtained from a human donor with narcolepsy. Sequenced: CD45RA- memory CD4+ T cells from PBMCs. The chain uses TRBV28 and TRBJ1-3; D ambiguous. In DNA, the CDR3 is TGTGCCAGCAGTCTCACCCGGAACTCTGGAAACACCATATATTTT. Its protein is CASSLTRNSGNTIYF.